The next 11 T cell receptor beta chains were all read from a single sample in a study of blood T cell repertoires in COVID-19. The repertoire was sequenced with immunoSEQ multiplex PCR; TCRdb's copy has only in-frame clones and lacks some. The repertoire includes roughly 330,000 clones, over 75% of them detected once, and roughly 5.3% sits in the top ten. The specimen sequenced was PBMCs or T cells enriched from blood (not recorded which). The receptors shown here come from a woman aged 25 to 39 who had recovered from COVID-19.

The chain recombines TRBV11-3 with TRBJ2-2; the D gene is possibly TRBD1 (6 bases). This CDR3 is 13 amino acids long. V dropped 2 bases and J dropped 5 bases, with 6 bases sitting between them. The germline CDR1 and CDR2 sequences are SGHNT and YENEEA. This CDR3 reads CASSLRGTGELFF. The CDR3 DNA sequence: TGTGCCAGCAGCTTAAGGGGGACCGGGGAGCTGTTTTTT.

The genes are TRBV7-9 and TRBJ2-7; 8 nucleotides line up with TRBD2. There are 16 residues in the CDR3. V trimming: 6 bases; J trimming: 5 bases; junction bases outside the gene matches: 15. Germline V gives CDR1 SEHNR, CDR2 FQNEAQ (reference sequence). The CDR3 DNA is TGTGCCAGCAGTCGAAGCCAGGACGGGGGGGCCAACGAGCAGTACTTC. This sequence encodes CASSRSQDGGANEQYF.

The genes are TRBV6-5 and TRBJ1-1, with a weak D call TRBD1 (6 bases). Germline CDR1 and CDR2: MNHEY and SVGAGI. V lost 8 bases and J 1 base, leaving 11 bases between the germline ends. The CDR3 covers 13 residues. DNA for the CDR3: TGTGCCAGCGGCAGGGGTGAGAACACTGAAGCTTTCTTT. Amino acid sequence: CASGRGENTEAFF.

This rearrangement joins TRBV28 to TRBJ1-4; the D is unclear. CDR3 size: 11 residues. Germline CDR1 is MDHEN and CDR2 is SYDVKM. The ends were cut back, 6 bases at V and 8 bases at J, with 7 bases in the middle. As DNA, the CDR3 is TGTGCCAGCAGCTACGGGGAAAAACTGTTTTTT. Translated: CASSYGEKLFF.

V is TRBV3-1 (or the pseudogene TRBV3-2) and J is TRBJ1-2; tentative D call: TRBD1 (5 bases). Trimming took off 1 base at V and 8 bases at J, with 11 bases between the two ends. This CDR3 has 13 residues. Germline CDR1 is LGHDT and CDR2 is YNNKEL (reference sequence). The DNA for the CDR3 is TGTGCCAGCAGCCAAGGGTTAGGGGTGGGCTACACCTTC. The encoded protein is CASSQGLGVGYTF.

The chain employs TRBV4-1 and TRBJ2-7; a weak D match, TRBD2 (6 bases). CDR3 length equals 15 residues. V was trimmed by 1 base and J by 3 bases, leaving 13 bases between them. Germline CDR1 is MGHRA and CDR2 is YSYEKL. In DNA, the CDR3 is TGCGCCAGCAGCCAAGCCCCTCTGGAGGGCTACGAGCAGTACTTC. This codes for CASSQAPLEGYEQYF.

This clone has just a few counts. The chain has TRBV7-9 and TRBJ1-1, with 9 bases aligning to TRBD1. Per germline, CDR1 SEHNR and CDR2 FQNEAQ (reference sequence). The CDR3 extends over 17 amino acids. The ends lost 4 bases at V and 3 bases at J; junction bases unmatched: 12. Here the CDR3 reads CASSSAVPGQGHTEAFF. CDR3 in DNA: TGTGCCAGCAGCTCCGCTGTCCCGGGACAGGGTCACACTGAAGCTTTCTTT.

V usage is TRBV2 and J usage is TRBJ1-1, with 9 positions matching TRBD1. Germline CDR1 is SNHLY and CDR2 is FYNNEI. The J segment lost 2 bases and the V segment lost 7 bases, leaving 5 bases of the junction unmatched. The CDR3 spans 14 residues. CDR3 protein: CASTVDRGNTEAFF. Written as DNA, the CDR3 is TGTGCCAGCACCGTGGACAGGGGCAACACTGAAGCTTTCTTT.

V and J are TRBV5-6 and TRBJ2-1; no definite D call. V lost 1 base and J 8 bases, leaving 4 bases between the germline ends. The CDR3 length is 11 residues. Looked up from germline, CDR1 is SGHDT and CDR2 is YYEEEE. The CDR3 region has the DNA TGTGCCAGCAGCTTGTGGCATGAGCAGTTCTTC. As protein: CASSLWHEQFF.

As to this clone: Other DNA variants within this sample encode the same CDR3. The rearrangement joins TRBV5-1 to TRBJ1-1; 10 bases map to TRBD1. J lost 4 bases, V lost 0 bases, and 0 bases had no gene match. The CDR3 is 14 amino acids. Germline V gene lookup returns CDR1 SGHRS and CDR2 YFSETQ. The CDR3 region has the DNA TGCGCCAGCAGCTTGGGACAGGGGGCCACTGAAGCTTTCTTT. Amino acids: CASSLGQGATEAFF.

The chain combines TRBV9 with TRBJ2-3; the match to TRBD2 covers 15 bases. J was trimmed by 1 base and V by 3 bases; bases with no gene match: 0. Germline V gene data show CDR1 as SGDLS and CDR2 as YYNGEE. The CDR3 totals 16 residues. CDR3 sequence: CASSGTSGGGTDTQYF. Written as DNA, the CDR3 is TGTGCCAGCAGCGGGACTAGCGGGGGGGGCACAGATACGCAGTATTTT.